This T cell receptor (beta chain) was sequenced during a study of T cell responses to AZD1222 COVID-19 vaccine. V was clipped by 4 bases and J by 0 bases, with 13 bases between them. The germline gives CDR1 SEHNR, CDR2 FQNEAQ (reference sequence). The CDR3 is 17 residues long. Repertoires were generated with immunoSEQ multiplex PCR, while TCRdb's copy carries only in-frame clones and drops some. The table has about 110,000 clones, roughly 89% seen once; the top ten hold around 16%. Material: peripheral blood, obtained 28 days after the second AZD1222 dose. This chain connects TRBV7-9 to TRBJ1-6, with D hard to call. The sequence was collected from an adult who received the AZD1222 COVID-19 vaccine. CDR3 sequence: CASSSLNTGSYNSPLHF. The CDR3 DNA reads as TGTGCCAGCAGCTCGCTCAACACTGGCTCCTATAATTCACCCCTCCACTTT.